Each of the 20 T cell receptor beta chains below was sequenced from the same sample in a study of T cells in Graves' hyperthyroidism and ophthalmopathy. Amplification yielded TCR beta CDR3 regions, with RNA transcripts as the source. The TCR CDR3 first-round RT-PCR relied on the HTBI primer set. TCRdb re-derived calls from the multiplex PCR reads in MiXCR, one entry per CDR3 protein. The sample includes 300,000 to 450,000 distinct CDR3 sequences, 25% of them seen just once. Sequencing was carried out using blood. All receptors come from a man aged 45 to 65 with Graves' hyperthyroidism.

The J gene is TRBJ2-1, the V gene TRBV19; a weak D match, TRBD1 (5 bases). CDR3 length equals 12 residues. Germline V gene lookup returns CDR1 LNHDA and CDR2 SQIVND (reference sequence). The V end lost 3 bases, the J end lost 9 bases, and 9 bases lay between the germline ends. The CDR3 protein is CASSIEGVEQFF. The CDR3 DNA follows: TGTGCCAGTAGTATTGAAGGGGTTGAGCAGTTCTTC.

The chain has TRBV20-1 and TRBJ2-7; a weak D match, TRBD1 (6 bases). The CDR3 is 12 residues long. Germline V gene sequence: CDR1 DFQATT, CDR2 SNEGSKA (reference sequence). Trimming cost V 5 bases and J 3 bases, with 11 bases left between them. The DNA of the CDR3 is TGCAGTGCTCTCCAACAGGGCTACGAGCAGTACTTC. It codes for CSALQQGYEQYF.

This clonotype has ten or more counts. The chain is built from TRBV7-3 and TRBJ2-3; 10 bases line up with TRBD2. CDR3 length equals 18 residues. Trimming at V came to 0 bases and at J to 6 bases, leaving 12 bases not matched to a gene. From germline, CDR1 is SGHTA and CDR2 FQGTGA. The CDR3 nucleotides read TGTGCCAGCAGCTTAACGTTTACTAGCGGGATACCCACCGATACGCAGTATTTT. It translates to CASSLTFTSGIPTDTQYF.

The rearrangement links TRBV20-1 to TRBJ2-1; 7 bases map to TRBD2. J was trimmed by 0 bases and V by 1 base; bases with no gene match: 6. Germline CDR1 is DFQATT and CDR2 is SNEGSKA (reference sequence). The CDR3 loop spans 16 amino acids. The CDR3, as DNA: TGCAGTGCTAGAGCCCCCACTAGCGCCTCCTACAATGAGCAGTTCTTC. This gives the protein CSARAPTSASYNEQFF.

The V gene is TRBV19, the J gene TRBJ1-1, with D maybe TRBD1 (6 bases). Germline values: CDR1 LNHDA, CDR2 SQIVND (reference sequence). V was cut by 4 bases and J by 1 base, with 16 bases left in between. There are 16 residues in the CDR3. The CDR3 loop reads CASSNLPGQQNTEAFF. In DNA form, the CDR3 reads TGTGCCAGTAGTAACCTACCCGGACAGCAGAACACTGAAGCTTTCTTT.

In this sample, this clonotype turned up a few times. This chain uses TRBV28 with TRBJ2-3, with 10 bases aligning to TRBD2. There are 15 residues in the CDR3. Germline CDR1 and CDR2: MDHEN and SYDVKM. The J segment lost 3 bases and the V segment lost 7 bases, leaving 7 bases of the junction unmatched. Written as DNA, the CDR3 is TGTGCCAGCAAACGCTTAGCGGGAGGAACAGATACGCAGTATTTT. Protein product: CASKRLAGGTDTQYF.

This clonotype has ten or more counts. The chain is built from TRBV28 and TRBJ1-2; TRBD1 agrees at 8 bases. V dropped 3 bases and J dropped 4; count of bases not matched to a gene: 10. The germline CDR1 and CDR2 sequences are MDHEN and SYDVKM. This CDR3 has 16 amino acids. CDR3 DNA sequence: TGTGCCAGCAGTTTTGGTCGACAGGGGTCATCCTATGGCTACACCTTC. Amino acids: CASSFGRQGSSYGYTF.

The chain uses TRBV19 and TRBJ2-5; D remains ambiguous. CDR3 length: 12 residues. Germline V lookup: CDR1 LNHDA, CDR2 SQIVND (reference sequence). Deletions cut 6 bases from V and 5 bases from J, with 10 bases between. The CDR3 region is CASRGNRETQYF. The CDR3 DNA is TGTGCCAGTAGGGGGAATCGGGAGACCCAGTACTTC.

This CDR3 reads CASSYLMGTGSTDTQYF. Written as DNA, the CDR3 is TGTGCCAGCAGTTACCTTATGGGGACTGGGAGCACAGATACGCAGTATTTT. V gene TRBV6-2 or TRBV6-3 combines with J gene TRBJ2-3; tentatively, D is TRBD2 (6 bases). CDR1 is MNHEY, CDR2 SVGEGT, per germline. The CDR3 has 17 residues. V was cut by 2 bases and J by 0 bases, with 15 bases left in between.

This clonotype was detected many times. The chain uses TRBV11-2 and TRBJ1-2; 7 bases align to TRBD1. V trimming: 6 bases; J trimming: 2 bases; junction bases outside the gene matches: 3. The germline V gene has CDR1 SGHAT and CDR2 FQNNGV. The CDR3 runs to 13 residues. CDR3 nucleotide sequence: TGTGCCAGCAGTCTAGGGGGCAACTATGGCTACACCTTC. Translated, it gives CASSLGGNYGYTF.

Note on this clonotype: Here the CDR3 omits its conserved ending phenylalanine or tryptophan, so a read error is the likely source. The chain recombines TRBV15 with TRBJ2-5; D is uncertain. The CDR3 is 14 amino acids. Germline CDR1 is LNHNV and CDR2 is YYDKDF (reference sequence). The V and J ends lost 0 bases and 4 bases respectively, with 9 bases between them. The CDR3 DNA follows: TGTGCCACCAGCAGAGATCCTGGGGTAGAGACCCAGTACTTA. Its protein is CATSRDPGVETQYL.

This chain uses TRBV3-1 with TRBJ2-7, with 12 bases matching TRBD2. The germline V gene encodes CDR1 LGHDT and CDR2 YNNKEL (reference sequence). The CDR3 contains 15 residues. The V segment lost 6 bases and the J segment 0 bases; nucleotides outside the gene matches: 3. CDR3 sequence (DNA): TGTGCCAGCAGGCAGACTAGCGGGAGCTCCTACGAGCAGTACTTC. Translating it yields CASRQTSGSSYEQYF.

This clonotype appeared many times. The J gene is TRBJ2-3, the V gene TRBV6-6; 11 bases map to TRBD2. The V gene's germline CDR1 is MNHNY and CDR2 SVGAGI (reference sequence). Trimming at V came to 2 bases and at J to 2 bases, leaving 12 bases not matched to a gene. There are 19 residues in the CDR3. The CDR3 DNA reads as TGTGCCAGCAGTTACAAATTCCCGGGACTAGCGGATTCCACAGATACGCAGTATTTT. Translated: CASSYKFPGLADSTDTQYF.

The chain is built from TRBV5-1 and TRBJ2-1; the match to TRBD1 covers 9 bases. The CDR3 sequence is 15 residues long. V shed 6 bases, J shed 7 bases, and the junction held 11 bases outside the gene matches. CDR1 is SGHRS, CDR2 YFSETQ, per germline. The CDR3 nucleotides read TGCGCCAGCACCGCCCCGGGACAGGGTGGAAATGAGCAGTTCTTC. Residues: CASTAPGQGGNEQFF.

This clonotype has a count of ten or more. The J gene is TRBJ2-5, the V gene TRBV12-3 or TRBV12-4; 13 positions agree with TRBD2. V lost 4 bases, J lost 3 bases, and 5 bases stayed unmatched. The CDR3 is 16 amino acids. The CDR3 sequence is CASSSGLAGVEETQYF. The CDR3 region has the DNA TGTGCCAGCAGTTCCGGACTAGCGGGAGTTGAAGAGACCCAGTACTTC.

This clonotype was counted at least ten times. V gene TRBV7-3 combines with J gene TRBJ2-5, with 9 bases identical to TRBD2. This CDR3 spans 15 amino acids. V shed 1 base, J shed 3 bases, and the junction held 3 bases outside the gene matches. Germline V gene lookup returns CDR1 SGHTA and CDR2 FQGTGA. CDR3 region: CASSLRAGGKETQYF. The DNA for the CDR3 is TGTGCCAGCAGCTTAAGGGCGGGAGGGAAAGAGACCCAGTACTTC.

This clonotype appeared a few times. The chain recombines TRBV19 with TRBJ2-4; 8 positions match TRBD1. CDR1 is LNHDA and CDR2 is SQIVND in the germline V gene (reference sequence). V lost 7 bases to trimming and J lost 1 base; unmatched junction nucleotides: 3. There are 14 residues in the CDR3. CDR3 sequence: CASTQGAAKNIQYF. Written as DNA, the CDR3 is TGTGCCAGTACGCAGGGGGCTGCCAAAAACATTCAGTACTTC.

The CDR3: CASTWGLATGELFF. The CDR3 DNA reads TGTGCCAGCACCTGGGGACTAGCAACCGGGGAGCTGTTTTTT. The chain links TRBV12-3 or TRBV12-4 to TRBJ2-2; 9 bases align to TRBD2. V shed 7 bases and J 5 bases; nucleotides not matched to a gene: 5. The CDR3 loop spans 14 amino acids.

This clonotype was detected a few times. V is TRBV7-2 and J is TRBJ2-5, with D perhaps matching TRBD2 (7 bases). The CDR3 is 15 amino acids. Trimming removed 4 bases from V and 5 bases from J, with 17 bases in between. The germline gives CDR1 SGHTA, CDR2 FQGNSA. This CDR3 reads CASSSAGAPWETQYF. DNA of the CDR3: TGTGCCAGCAGCTCGGCGGGGGCCCCTTGGGAGACCCAGTACTTC.

This clonotype was recorded a few times. The chain couples TRBV10-1 to TRBJ2-7; 8 bases are a match to TRBD2. CDR3 length equals 13 residues. Germline V gene lookup returns CDR1 WNHNN and CDR2 SYGVQD (reference sequence). J lost 6 bases, V lost 3 bases, and 4 bases had no gene match. The CDR3 coding sequence is TGCGCCAGCAGTGACGTAGCGGGACGCGAGCAGTACTTC. It codes for CASSDVAGREQYF.